A selection of T cell receptor beta chains follows, all from one sample in a study of blood T cell repertoires in COVID-19. The protocol was immunoSEQ multiplex PCR, while the TCRdb copy is restricted to in-frame clones and leaves out a portion. The data show about 170,000 clones, with 84% seen just once and approximately 2.6% held by the top ten. Sequenced input: peripheral blood. The receptors come from an elderly woman with COVID-19, enrolled during active disease. Each CDR3 is given with its conserved first and last residue. D genes are given only for firm matches. For some rows the clone size is stated as once, few or many, or as a class when expanded; others skip it.

d_gene	v_gene	j_gene	abundance	CDR3nt	CDR3aa
TRBD2	TRBV18	TRBJ2-5	NA	TGTGCCAGCTCACCAACCCGACTAGCGGGAGGGCGGGAGACCCAGTACTTC	CASSPTRLAGGRETQYF
NA	TRBV11-1	TRBJ2-5	NA	TGTGCCAGCAGCTTAGGATGGGACTGGGGGGAAGAGACCCAGTACTTC	CASSLGWDWGEETQYF
TRBD1	TRBV11-2	TRBJ1-1	NA	TGTGCCAGCAGCCCGGACAGGGGGCGGAGAAGGACTGAAGCTTTCTTT	CASSPDRGRRRTEAFF
TRBD2	TRBV6-2/TRBV6-3	TRBJ2-1	NA	TGTGCCAGCAGTTACGGCGGGGGCTCCTACAATGAGCAGTTCTTC	CASSYGGGSYNEQFF
NA	TRBV7-9	TRBJ1-2	once	TGTGCCAGCAGCTTATACAGAAACTATGGCTACACCTTC	CASSLYRNYGYTF
TRBD1	TRBV5-1	TRBJ2-7	NA	TGCGCCAGCAGCGACAGACAGGGGGCCGGCCCCTACGAGCAGTACTTC	CASSDRQGAGPYEQYF
NA	TRBV12-3/TRBV12-4	TRBJ2-5	NA	TGTGCCAGCAGTTACCAGGGACAAGAGACCCAGTACTTC	CASSYQGQETQYF
TRBD2	TRBV2	TRBJ2-3	NA	TGTGCCAGCAGTGGGGGGGGACTCAGATTGTCGCAGTATTTT	CASSGGGLRLSQYF
TRBD1	TRBV11-1	TRBJ2-3	NA	TGTGCCAGCAGCTTAGACAGGGGGCGCACAGATACGCAGTATTTT	CASSLDRGRTDTQYF
NA	TRBV28	TRBJ2-7	NA	TGTGCCAGCAGTTTGATGCGGGGCTACGAGCAGTACTTC	CASSLMRGYEQYF
TRBD1	TRBV28	TRBJ1-3	once	TGTACCAGCAACAACCAGGGGGCTGGAAACACCATATATTTT	CTSNNQGAGNTIYF
TRBD2	TRBV6-2/TRBV6-3	TRBJ2-7	NA	TGTGCCAGCAGTTACTACGGGGGGTCCTCCTACGAGCAGTACTTC	CASSYYGGSSYEQYF
TRBD1	TRBV18	TRBJ1-3	NA	TGTGCCAGCTCACCAGACAGGGGGTTCCGGGACACCATATATTTT	CASSPDRGFRDTIYF
NA	TRBV7-6	TRBJ1-2	NA	TGTGCCAGCAGCCCGATCTCAGAGACATCCACCCGCCCAAACTATGGCTACACCTTC	CASSPISETSTRPNYGYTF
TRBD2	TRBV18	TRBJ2-1	NA	TGTGCCAGCTCACCGGCGGGAGGGCGTTACAATGAGCAGTTCTTC	CASSPAGGRYNEQFF
TRBD2	TRBV19	TRBJ2-7	NA	TGTGCCAGTAGTATATGGCTAGCGGGAGGTGTAGTCTACGAGCAGTACTTC	CASSIWLAGGVVYEQYF
NA	TRBV10-3	TRBJ1-5	NA	TGTGCCATCAGTGAGTCCCATAATCAGCCCCAGCATTTT	CAISESHNQPQHF
TRBD1	TRBV18	TRBJ1-1	once	TGTGCCAGCTCACCAGGACAGGGGTTGAACACTGAAGCTTTCTTT	CASSPGQGLNTEAFF
NA	TRBV2	TRBJ1-1	few	TGTGCCAGCACCAGGGAATCGGGTAACACTGAAGCTTTCTTT	CASTRESGNTEAFF
TRBD1	TRBV5-6	TRBJ1-2	NA	TGTGCCAGCAGCTTGGCCTTGGGACAGGCGAGCTATGGCTACACCTTC	CASSLALGQASYGYTF
TRBD1	TRBV27	TRBJ2-2	NA	TGTGCCAGCAGTCCCCGACAGGGGGCAGCCGGGGAGCTGTTTTTT	CASSPRQGAAGELFF
TRBD2	TRBV18	TRBJ2-1	NA	TGTGCCAGCTCATCTAGCGGGGGCCCTGACAATGAGCAGTTCTTC	CASSSSGGPDNEQFF
NA	TRBV9	TRBJ2-7	once	TGTGCCAGCGGAGGGACGGTCTCCTACGAGCAGTACTTC	CASGGTVSYEQYF
TRBD2	TRBV5-1	TRBJ2-7	few	TGCGCCAGCTCATACCGGGGGGGTCCCTACGAGCAGTACTTC	CASSYRGGPYEQYF